The clone carrying this T cell receptor (beta chain) was recorded a few times. Other DNA sequences within the sample encode an identical CDR3. Authors' methods: Junction-only sequences produced by ImmunoSEQ had no quality scores, so filtering differed. Profiled with immunoSEQ multiplex PCR; TCRdb holds only in-frame clones, not every one. V and J calls plus clone size are reproduced from that table; the DNA served to infer D and trimming. Found here are nearly 750,000 clones, approximately 72% of them singletons; the top ten hold around 1.7%. These data come from a study of shared clonotypes between healthy human individuals. Germline V gene lookup returns CDR1 SGHAT and CDR2 FQNNGV. The CDR3 has 14 amino acids. The V segment lost 3 bases and the J segment 3 bases; nucleotides outside the gene matches: 5.

This rearrangement joins TRBV11-2 to TRBJ2-7, with 7 nucleotides matching TRBD1. This TCR derives from a woman in her twenties or thirties in good health. Sequenced input: memory CD4+ T cells sorted from blood. Regarding subset: CD45RA-negative fraction. Here the CDR3 DNA reads TGTGCCAGCAGCTTCCAACGGGACAGCTACGAGCAGTACTTC. Protein sequence: CASSFQRDSYEQYF.